This T cell receptor beta chain originates from a study of vaccination and CD4 T cells after COVID-19. Study summary: Two Hispanic individuals were among six male and four female convalescent patients. The authors gave control cultures a CEFX pool, an HIV-1 Nef pool, or no peptide. General study results and limits: For SARS-CoV-2-reactive clonotypes, the median went from approximately 21 to 38, a nonsignificant increase.

This clonotype was seen a few times. Its antigen is unknown. Cultured CD4+ T cell DNA underwent sequencing with the Oncomine TCR Beta short-read assay. TCRdb recomputed calls from the PCR reads with MiXCR, one row per CDR3 protein. Seen here are some 15,000 distinct CDR3 sequences, approximately 21% observed once, and the top ten hold roughly 15%. V was pared by 1 base and J by 4 bases, with 4 bases of the junction left unmatched. This CDR3 region has 16 residues. CDR1 is MDHEN and CDR2 is SYDVKM in the germline V gene. Specified treatment: approximately 9-day PBMC culture with coronavirus spike peptide pools or control peptides (ViraFEST assay). PBMCs were cultured at two million per well with around 10 IU/ml IL-2 and around 10 ug/ml peptide pools.

This TCR derives from a human donor with COVID-19. Material for sequencing was cultured CD4+ T cells from blood. V gene TRBV28 combines with J gene TRBJ1-1; 12 bases map to TRBD1. The CDR3 sequence: CASSLLGQGASTEAFF. The CDR3 DNA reads TGTGCCAGCAGTTTATTGGGACAGGGGGCTTCCACTGAAGCTTTCTTT. Using reference TRBV28 and TRBJ1-1 for the parts outside the CDR3, the full variable domain is DVKVTQSSRYLVKRTGEKVFLECVQDMDHENMFWYRQDPGLGLRLIYFSYDVKMKEKGDIPEGYSVSREKKERFSLILESASTNQTSMYLCASSLLGQGASTEAFFGQGTRLTVV.